Presented here are 8 T cell receptor beta chains from one specimen sequenced in a study of kidney transplant recipient with SARS-CoV-2 infection. TCRdb re-called the reads with MiXCR, one entry per CDR3 protein. The repertoire holds some 220,000 distinct CDR3 sequences, 25% to 35% seen once, with less than 8.5% in the top ten. Sequencing used a blood sample, obtained at baseline and on roughly day 110 from a kidney transplant recipient. Every receptor here comes from a male patient between 25 and 40 years old who had COVID-19 and was a kidney transplant recipient. Some T cells may arise from the graft donor.

This clonotype was counted at least ten times. The chain links TRBV20-1 to TRBJ2-2, with 12 bases matching TRBD2. The V and J ends lost 3 bases and 7 bases, in that order; junction bases with no gene match: 9. Germline CDR1 is DFQATT and CDR2 is SNEGSKA (reference sequence). The CDR3 covers 16 residues. This CDR3 reads CSARESSGRASGELFF. CDR3 nucleotides: TGCAGTGCTAGGGAGTCTAGCGGGAGGGCTAGCGGGGAGCTGTTTTTT.

This clonotype was seen repeatedly, ten times or more. The chain carries TRBV12-3 or TRBV12-4 and TRBJ1-2; tentatively, D is TRBD1 (6 bases). V lost 6 bases and J 3 bases, leaving 17 bases between the germline ends. The CDR3 is 15 amino acids. The CDR3 loop reads CASSASRGRDYGYTF. For the CDR3, the DNA is TGTGCCAGCAGCGCCTCGCGGGGGCGCGACTATGGCTACACCTTC.

V and J are TRBV4-3 and TRBJ2-1; 8 nucleotides agree with TRBD1. The V gene end was trimmed by 5 bases and the J gene end by 8 bases; junction bases not matched to a gene: 11. Germline values: CDR1 LGHNA, CDR2 YSLEER. The CDR3 loop spans 15 amino acids. The CDR3 nucleotides are TGCGCCAGCAGCTTCAGAGGACAGGGCCTCGATGAGCAGTTCTTC. It translates to CASSFRGQGLDEQFF.

About this clonotype: A much larger clone is a single base away; this may be a read error. The chain combines TRBV7-9 with TRBJ1-6, with D unclear. Germline CDR1 and CDR2: SEHNR and FQNEAQ (reference sequence). The CDR3 is 12 residues long. The CDR3 DNA sequence: TGTGCCAGCAGCTTCGGGGATTCACCCCTCCAATTT. Its translation is CASSFGDSPLQF.

This clonotype has ten or more counts. J is TRBJ2-5 and V is TRBV11-2, with D unclear. The CDR3 is 12 amino acids. Germline lookup yields CDR1 SGHAT and CDR2 FQNNGV. V lost 2 bases and J lost 5, with 6 bases in between. The CDR3 nucleotides read TGTGCCAGCAGCTTACAAATGGAGACCCAGTACTTC. Translation gives CASSLQMETQYF.

This clonotype was recorded many times. This chain connects TRBV30 to TRBJ1-2; D is unclear. Germline V gives CDR1 GTSNPN, CDR2 SVGIG (reference sequence). This CDR3 spans 16 amino acids. Trimming removed 5 bases at V and 4 bases at J, with 23 bases between. The CDR3 loop is CAWVRMRYRKTYGYTF. DNA of the CDR3: TGTGCCTGGGTCAGGATGCGTTATAGAAAGACCTATGGCTACACCTTC.

In the case of this clonotype: A read error may be the cause here, since a much bigger clone is one base away. V is TRBV2 and J is TRBJ1-6; D remains unclear. This CDR3 is built from 13 residues. Germline V gives CDR1 SNHLY, CDR2 FYNNEI. The CDR3 loop reads CASSGGYNSPPHF. CDR3 nucleotides: TGTGCCAGCAGTGGAGGGTATAATTCACCCCCCCACTTT. The entire variable domain, with the rest obtained from reference TRBV2 and TRBJ1-6, is as follows: EPEVTQTPSHQVTQMGQEVILRCVPISNHLYFYWYRQILGQKVEFLVSFYNNEISEKSEIFDDQFSVERPDGSNFTLKIRSTKLEDSAMYFCASSGGYNSPPHFGNGTRLTVT.

Regarding this clonotype: Possible read error: a much larger clone is one base away. DNA for the CDR3: TGTGCCAGCGGCGTATGGGTTGAATCTCGAAAGACCTATGGCTACACCTTC. It encodes CASGVWVESRKTYGYTF. J is TRBJ1-2 and V is TRBV7-6, with D hard to call. The CDR3 sequence is 17 residues long. CDR1 and CDR2 (germline): SGHVS, FNYEAQ. The V gene lost 8 bases and the J gene lost 4 bases, with 26 bases spanning the gap.